This T cell receptor beta chain derives from a study of monozygotic twins with inflammatory bowel disease. Total RNA input per TCR library was roughly 3,300 ng. TCRdb reprocessed the 5' RACE reads and keeps a single row for each CDR3 protein, giving no DNA. This sample's table reports approximately 200,000 distinct CDR3 sequences. Sample: blood. The sequence derives from a human donor with ulcerative colitis or Crohn's disease, or a healthy co-twin of an affected twin (not recorded which).

This CDR3 reads CASSLSSASTDTQYF. V gene TRBV7-2 combines with J gene TRBJ2-3. The germline CDR1 and CDR2 sequences are SGHTA and FQGNSA. This CDR3 comprises 15 residues.